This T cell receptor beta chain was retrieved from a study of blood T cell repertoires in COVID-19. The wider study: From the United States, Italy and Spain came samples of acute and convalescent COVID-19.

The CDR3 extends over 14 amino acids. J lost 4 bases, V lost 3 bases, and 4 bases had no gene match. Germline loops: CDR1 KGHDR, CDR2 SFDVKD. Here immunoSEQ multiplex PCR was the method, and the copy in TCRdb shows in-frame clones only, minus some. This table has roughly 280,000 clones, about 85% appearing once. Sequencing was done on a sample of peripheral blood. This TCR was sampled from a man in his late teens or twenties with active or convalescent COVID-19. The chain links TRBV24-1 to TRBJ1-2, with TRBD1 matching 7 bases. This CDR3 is CATSDKGQPYGYTF. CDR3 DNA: TGTGCCACCAGTGATAAGGGACAGCCCTATGGCTACACCTTC.